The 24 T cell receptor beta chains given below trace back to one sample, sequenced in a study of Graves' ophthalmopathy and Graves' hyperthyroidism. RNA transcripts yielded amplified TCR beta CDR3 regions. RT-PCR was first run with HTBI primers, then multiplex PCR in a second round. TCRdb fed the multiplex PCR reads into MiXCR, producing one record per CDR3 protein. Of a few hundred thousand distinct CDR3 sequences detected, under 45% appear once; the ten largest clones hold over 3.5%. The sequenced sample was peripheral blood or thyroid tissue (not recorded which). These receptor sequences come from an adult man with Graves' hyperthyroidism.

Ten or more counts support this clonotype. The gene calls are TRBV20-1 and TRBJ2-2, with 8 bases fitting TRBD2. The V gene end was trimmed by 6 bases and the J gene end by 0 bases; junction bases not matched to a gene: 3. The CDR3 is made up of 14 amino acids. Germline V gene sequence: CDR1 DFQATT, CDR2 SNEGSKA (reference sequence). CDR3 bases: TGCAGTGCGCCTAGCGGGTCGAACACCGGGGAGCTGTTTTTT. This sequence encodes CSAPSGSNTGELFF.

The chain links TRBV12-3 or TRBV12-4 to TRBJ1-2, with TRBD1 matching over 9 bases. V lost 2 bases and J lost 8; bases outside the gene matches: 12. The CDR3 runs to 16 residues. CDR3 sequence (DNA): TGTGCCAGCAGTTTAAATTGGGGACAGGGAGATCAAGGCTACACCTTC. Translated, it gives CASSLNWGQGDQGYTF.

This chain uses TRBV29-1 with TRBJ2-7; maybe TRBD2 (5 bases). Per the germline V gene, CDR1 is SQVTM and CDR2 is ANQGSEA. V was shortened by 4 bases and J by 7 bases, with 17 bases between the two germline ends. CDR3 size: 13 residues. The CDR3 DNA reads TGCAGCGTTGTCGGGCGGGCGTACAATGAGCAGTACTTC. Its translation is CSVVGRAYNEQYF.

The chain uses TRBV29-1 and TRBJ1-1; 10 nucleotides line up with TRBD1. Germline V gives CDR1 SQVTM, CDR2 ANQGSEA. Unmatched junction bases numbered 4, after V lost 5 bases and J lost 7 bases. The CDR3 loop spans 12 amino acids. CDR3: CSVRQGAGEAFF. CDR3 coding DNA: TGCAGCGTTCGACAGGGGGCGGGTGAAGCTTTCTTT.

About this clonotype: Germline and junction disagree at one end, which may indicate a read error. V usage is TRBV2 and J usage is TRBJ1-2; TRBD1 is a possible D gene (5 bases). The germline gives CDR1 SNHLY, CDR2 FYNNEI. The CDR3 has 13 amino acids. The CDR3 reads CASSGARDYGCTF. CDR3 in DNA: TGTGCCAGCAGTGGTGCGCGGGACTATGGCTGCACCTTC.

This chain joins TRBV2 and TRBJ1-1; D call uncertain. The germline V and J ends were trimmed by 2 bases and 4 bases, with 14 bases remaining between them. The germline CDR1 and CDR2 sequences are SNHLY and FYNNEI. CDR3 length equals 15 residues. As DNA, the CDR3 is TGTGCCAGCAGTGAAACGAGGGATGACACCACTGAAGCTTTCTTT. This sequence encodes CASSETRDDTTEAFF. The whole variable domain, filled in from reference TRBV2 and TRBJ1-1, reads EPEVTQTPSHQVTQMGQEVILRCVPISNHLYFYWYRQILGQKVEFLVSFYNNEISEKSEIFDDQFSVERPDGSNFTLKIRSTKLEDSAMYFCASSETRDDTTEAFFGQGTRLTVV.

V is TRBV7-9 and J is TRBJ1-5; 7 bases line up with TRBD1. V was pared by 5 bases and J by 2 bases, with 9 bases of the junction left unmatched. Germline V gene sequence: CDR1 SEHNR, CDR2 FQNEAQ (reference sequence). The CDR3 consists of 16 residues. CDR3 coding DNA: TGTGCCAGCAGCAAAGAGGTCACAGGGGGCAATCAGCCCCAGCATTTT. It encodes CASSKEVTGGNQPQHF. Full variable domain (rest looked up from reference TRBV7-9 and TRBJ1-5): DTGVSQNPRHKITKRGQNVTFRCDPISEHNRLYWYRQTLGQGPEFLTYFQNEAQLEKSRLLSDRFSAERPKGSFSTLEIQRTEQGDSAMYLCASSKEVTGGNQPQHFGDGTRLSIL.

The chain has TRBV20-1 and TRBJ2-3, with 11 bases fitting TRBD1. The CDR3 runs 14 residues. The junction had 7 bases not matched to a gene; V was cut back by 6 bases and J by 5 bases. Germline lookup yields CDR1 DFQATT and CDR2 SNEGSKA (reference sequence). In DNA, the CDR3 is TGCAGTGCCACGGACAGGGGGCGTGGAGATACGCAGTATTTT. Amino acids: CSATDRGRGDTQYF.

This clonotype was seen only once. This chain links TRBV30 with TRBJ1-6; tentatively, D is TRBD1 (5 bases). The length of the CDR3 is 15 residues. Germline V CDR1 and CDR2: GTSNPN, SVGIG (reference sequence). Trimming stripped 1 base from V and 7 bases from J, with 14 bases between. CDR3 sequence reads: CAWSEPSGTNSPLHF. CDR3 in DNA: TGTGCCTGGAGTGAGCCCTCAGGGACCAATTCACCCCTCCACTTT.

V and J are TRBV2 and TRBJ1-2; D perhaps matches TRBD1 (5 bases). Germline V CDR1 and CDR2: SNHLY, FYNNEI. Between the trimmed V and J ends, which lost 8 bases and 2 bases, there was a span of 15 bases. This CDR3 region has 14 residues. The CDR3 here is CASSGTSGNYGYTF. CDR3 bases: TGTGCCAGCTCGGGGACTAGCGGGAACTATGGCTACACCTTC.

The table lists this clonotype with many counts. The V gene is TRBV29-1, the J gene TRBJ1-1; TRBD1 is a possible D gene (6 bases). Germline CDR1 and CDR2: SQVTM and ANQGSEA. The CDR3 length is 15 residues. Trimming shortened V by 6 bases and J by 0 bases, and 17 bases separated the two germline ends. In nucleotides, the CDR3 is TGCAGCGTGTCCTTGAGGGGGGGACTGAACACTGAAGCTTTCTTT. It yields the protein CSVSLRGGLNTEAFF.

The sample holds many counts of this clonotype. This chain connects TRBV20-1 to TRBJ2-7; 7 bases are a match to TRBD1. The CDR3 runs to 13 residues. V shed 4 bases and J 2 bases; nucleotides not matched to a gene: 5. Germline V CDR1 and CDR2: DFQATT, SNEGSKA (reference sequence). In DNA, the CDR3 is TGCAGTGCTAAAAGGACAGGAACCTACGAGCAGTACTTC. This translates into CSAKRTGTYEQYF.

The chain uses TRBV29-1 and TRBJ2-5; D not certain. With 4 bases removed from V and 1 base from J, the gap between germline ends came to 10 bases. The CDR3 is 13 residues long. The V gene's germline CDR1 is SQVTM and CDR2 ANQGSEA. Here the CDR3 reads CSVGAGSQETQYF. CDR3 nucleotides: TGCAGCGTTGGGGCAGGTTCCCAAGAGACCCAGTACTTC.

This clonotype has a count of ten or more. CDR3: CASSLLPGQGTYGYTF. CDR3 in DNA: TGTGCCAGTAGTCTCCTCCCCGGACAGGGGACGTATGGCTACACCTTC. The chain is built from TRBV19 and TRBJ1-2; 9 bases match TRBD1. V lost 5 bases, J lost 5 bases, and 12 bases stayed unmatched. Germline V lookup: CDR1 LNHDA, CDR2 SQIVND (reference sequence). The CDR3 is made up of 16 amino acids.

CDR3 in DNA: TGCAGCGTCGAGAGGACAGGAGGCTTCAACTATGGCTACACCTTC. Its translation is CSVERTGGFNYGYTF. This sequence joins TRBV29-1 and TRBJ1-2, with 7 bases identical to TRBD1. Germline trimming cut 6 bases from V and 2 bases from J; bases unmatched to any gene: 12. The CDR3 sequence is 15 residues long. Germline CDR1 SQVTM, CDR2 ANQGSEA.

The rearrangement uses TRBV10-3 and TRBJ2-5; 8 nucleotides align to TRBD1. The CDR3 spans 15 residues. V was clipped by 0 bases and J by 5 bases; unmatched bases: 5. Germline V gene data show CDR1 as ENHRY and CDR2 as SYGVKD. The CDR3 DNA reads TGTGCCATCAGTGAGTCCGGGACAGGTCTGGAGACCCAGTACTTC. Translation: CAISESGTGLETQYF.

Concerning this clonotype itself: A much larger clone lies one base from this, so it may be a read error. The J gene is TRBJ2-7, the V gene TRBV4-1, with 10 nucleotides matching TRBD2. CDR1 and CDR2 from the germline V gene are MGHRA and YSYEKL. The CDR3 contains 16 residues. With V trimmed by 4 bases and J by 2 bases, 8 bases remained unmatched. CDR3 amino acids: CASSRIAGGTAYEQYF. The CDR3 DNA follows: TGCGCCAGCAGCCGAATAGCGGGAGGAACCGCCTACGAGCAGTACTTC.

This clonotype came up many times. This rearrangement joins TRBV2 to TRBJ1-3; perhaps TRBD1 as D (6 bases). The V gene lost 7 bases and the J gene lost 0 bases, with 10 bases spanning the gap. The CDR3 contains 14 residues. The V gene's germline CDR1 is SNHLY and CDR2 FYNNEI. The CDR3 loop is CASNRDNSGNTIYF. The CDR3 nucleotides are TGTGCCAGCAACCGGGACAACTCTGGAAACACCATATATTTT.

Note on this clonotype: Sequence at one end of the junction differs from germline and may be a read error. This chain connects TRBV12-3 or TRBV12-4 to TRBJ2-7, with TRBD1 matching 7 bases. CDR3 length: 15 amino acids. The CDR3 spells CASSSGQVLSYERYF. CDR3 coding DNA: TGTGCCAGCAGTTCCGGACAGGTACTCTCCTACGAGCGGTACTTC.

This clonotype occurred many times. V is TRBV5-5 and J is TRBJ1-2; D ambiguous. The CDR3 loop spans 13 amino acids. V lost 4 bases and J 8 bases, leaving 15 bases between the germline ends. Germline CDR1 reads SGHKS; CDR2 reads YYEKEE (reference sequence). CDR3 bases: TGTGCCAGCAGCCCGGATGGGCTCAGAGGCTACACCTTC. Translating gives CASSPDGLRGYTF.

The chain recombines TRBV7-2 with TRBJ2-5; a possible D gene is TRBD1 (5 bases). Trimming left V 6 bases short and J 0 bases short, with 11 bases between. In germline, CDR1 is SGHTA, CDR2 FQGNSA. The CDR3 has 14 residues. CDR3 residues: CASRKETDQETQYF. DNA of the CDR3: TGTGCCAGCAGGAAGGAGACAGACCAAGAGACCCAGTACTTC.

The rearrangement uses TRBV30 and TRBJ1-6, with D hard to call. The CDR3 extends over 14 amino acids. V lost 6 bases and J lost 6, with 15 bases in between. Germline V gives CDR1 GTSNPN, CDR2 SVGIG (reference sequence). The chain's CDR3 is CACLRGAGNSPLHF. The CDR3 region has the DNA TGTGCCTGTTTACGGGGAGCTGGTAATTCACCCCTCCACTTT.

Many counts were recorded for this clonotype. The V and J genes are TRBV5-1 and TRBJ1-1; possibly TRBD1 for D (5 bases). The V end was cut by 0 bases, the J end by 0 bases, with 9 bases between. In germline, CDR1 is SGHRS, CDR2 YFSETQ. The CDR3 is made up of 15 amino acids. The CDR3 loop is CASSLAADMNTEAFF. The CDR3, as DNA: TGCGCCAGCAGCTTGGCCGCGGACATGAACACTGAAGCTTTCTTT.

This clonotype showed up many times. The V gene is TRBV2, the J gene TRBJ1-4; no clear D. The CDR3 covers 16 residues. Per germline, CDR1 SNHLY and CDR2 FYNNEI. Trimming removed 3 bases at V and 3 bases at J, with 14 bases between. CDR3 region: CASSDSDQQPNEKLFF. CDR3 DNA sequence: TGTGCCAGCAGTGACAGCGACCAACAGCCTAATGAAAAACTGTTTTTT.